This TCR beta chain was profiled in a study of blood T cell repertoires in COVID-19. About the research overall: COVID-19 samples collected from the United States, Italy and Spain covered acute and convalescent phases. Nucleic acid was either cDNA or gDNA, and it came from T cells, B-cell-depleted T cells, or PBMCs.

Germline V gene data show CDR1 as SGHTA and CDR2 as FQGNSA. This CDR3 comprises 16 residues. V shed 2 bases and J 7 bases; nucleotides not matched to a gene: 11. Only in-frame clones appear in the TCRdb table, and some are missing; sequencing was by immunoSEQ multiplex PCR. The sample lists about 180,000 clones; nearly 90% were seen once. Enrolled through a virtual design, the participants were between about 18 and 100 years of age and came from some 25 US areas. Cohort assignment relied on participant-reported clinical history. The sequencing input was PBMCs or T cells enriched from blood (not recorded which). The chain combines TRBV7-2 with TRBJ2-1, with 7 bases lining up with TRBD2. The receptor's source is a woman in her forties with acute COVID-19. CDR3 region: CASSLLAASLGNEQFF. In nucleotides, the CDR3 is TGTGCCAGCAGCTTACTAGCGGCCAGCCTAGGGAATGAGCAGTTCTTC.